These T cell receptor beta chains were read from a single sample in a study of cytomegalovirus exposure and HLA in healthy donors. TCRdb keeps only in-frame clones here, not all; method: immunoSEQ multiplex PCR. The sample lists about 120,000 clones, 65% to 90% occurring once. Sequences were obtained from PBMCs. These receptor sequences come from a woman aged 40 to 50 in good health and CMV-seronegative. Both conserved end residues are part of each CDR3. D genes are given only for firm matches. The size of a clone is reported for some rows only, either as once, few or many, or as a class for expanded clones.

TRBV7-9	NA	TRBJ1-1	TRBD1	TGTTCCAGCAGCAGCGTTAGACAGGGGAGCACTGAAGCTTTCTTT	CSSSSVRQGSTEAFF
TRBV7-9	NA	TRBJ2-1	NA	TGTGCCAGCAGCGCGGGACTGCGATACAATGAGCAGTTCTTC	CASSAGLRYNEQFF
TRBV7-8	NA	TRBJ2-3	TRBD2	TGTGCCAGCAGCTTAGATCTAGCGGGGCACACAGATACGCAGTATTTT	CASSLDLAGHTDTQYF
TRBV5-1	NA	TRBJ2-7	NA	TGCGCCAGCAGCTTGTCCGGGGACGAGCAGTACTTC	CASSLSGDEQYF
TRBV6-1	NA	TRBJ1-3	TRBD1	TGTGCCACCCAGACAGGGGGCTTAGGAAACACCATATATTTT	CATQTGGLGNTIYF
TRBV5-1	few	TRBJ1-3	TRBD1	TGCGCCAGCAGTCCAGGGGGCTCTGGAAACACCATATATTTT	CASSPGGSGNTIYF
TRBV27	NA	TRBJ2-3	TRBD2	TGTGCCAGCAGCCCCCCAGGACTAGCGGGAAGGGCAGATACGCAGTATTTT	CASSPPGLAGRADTQYF
TRBV30	NA	TRBJ1-1	TRBD1	TGTGCCTGGAGTGTTGGAGACAGGGTCACGAACACTGAAGCTTTCTTT	CAWSVGDRVTNTEAFF
TRBV9	NA	TRBJ2-2	TRBD2	TGTGCCAGCAGCGTAGGAGGCGGGGGGGCTCCCGGGGAGCTGTTTTTT	CASSVGGGGAPGELFF
TRBV7-6	NA	TRBJ2-7	TRBD2	TGTGCCAGCAGCTTACCCTCTAGCGGGAGGATCCACGAGCAGTACTTC	CASSLPSSGRIHEQYF
TRBV7-9	NA	TRBJ2-7	NA	TGTGCCAGCAGCCACAACCATTACGAGCAGTACTTC	CASSHNHYEQYF
TRBV5-6	NA	TRBJ2-2	NA	TGTGCCAGCACCGTCGTGACCGGGGAGCTGTTTTTT	CASTVVTGELFF
TRBV13	NA	TRBJ1-2	NA	TGTGCCAGCAGCTTAGGCCTCTATGGCTACACCTTC	CASSLGLYGYTF
TRBV6-5	NA	TRBJ2-7	TRBD1	TGTGCCAGCAGCACCGGACAGGGTACCTACGAGCAGTACTTC	CASSTGQGTYEQYF
TRBV19	NA	TRBJ2-1	NA	TGTGCCAGTAGTATTAGAGTGTCCTCCTACAATGAGCAGTTCTTC	CASSIRVSSYNEQFF
TRBV30	NA	TRBJ1-2	TRBD1	TGTGCCTGGAGTCAGGGACAGTACTATGGCTACACCTTC	CAWSQGQYYGYTF
TRBV18	NA	TRBJ1-5	NA	TGTGCCAGCTCACCAGGGGGCCCGGCCGGGAATCAGCCCCAGCATTTT	CASSPGGPAGNQPQHF
TRBV30	few	TRBJ1-1	NA	TGTGCCTGGAGCCGCGGGGGGCCAAGGGACACTGAAGCTTTCTTT	CAWSRGGPRDTEAFF
TRBV9	NA	TRBJ2-3	NA	TGTGCCAGCAGCGGAGGGGACAAATTTGCCGAAAGCGGAGAGGTAACTAGCACAGATACGCAGTATTTT	CASSGGDKFAESGEVTSTDTQYF
TRBV11-2	once	TRBJ2-3	TRBD2	TGTGCCAGCAGCTCGATAGGGACTAGCGGGAACACAGATACGCAGTATTTT	CASSSIGTSGNTDTQYF
TRBV5-1	once	TRBJ1-1	NA	TGCGCCAGCTCCTCCCTGCGGGGGACTGAAGCTTTCTTT	CASSSLRGTEAFF
TRBV4-1	NA	TRBJ2-3	TRBD2	TGCGCCAGCAGCCAAGATCAAGCGGGGGGGGCCACGCAGTATTTT	CASSQDQAGGATQYF
TRBV4-1	few	TRBJ2-1	TRBD2	TGCGCCAGCAGCCAAGTGGGACTAGCGGACAATGAGCAGTTCTTC	CASSQVGLADNEQFF
TRBV7-2	NA	TRBJ2-7	TRBD1	TGTGCCAGCAGCCCAGTCTCCGGGACAGCCTACGAGCAGTACTTC	CASSPVSGTAYEQYF
TRBV5-6	few	TRBJ1-1	TRBD1	TGTGCCAGCAGCCCTGGTGTCGGACAGGGGAACACTGAAGCTTTCTTT	CASSPGVGQGNTEAFF
TRBV5-1	NA	TRBJ2-1	TRBD2	TGCGCCAGCAGCTTGGGGCTTTCGAGGACTAGCGGGAACACTCCAAACAATGAGCAGTTCTTC	CASSLGLSRTSGNTPNNEQFF
TRBV5-1	NA	TRBJ2-7	NA	TGCGCCAGCAGCTTATCCTCGGGACTGCTTTACGAGCAGTACTTC	CASSLSSGLLYEQYF
TRBV5-4	NA	TRBJ2-1	TRBD2	TGTGCCAGCAGCTTGCGAACTAGCGGGGGGGCTGATGAGCAGTTCTTC	CASSLRTSGGADEQFF
TRBV5-4	once	TRBJ2-5	TRBD2	TGTGCCAGCAGCTCGCCGGGACTAGCGAGCAACCAAGAGACCCAGTACTTC	CASSSPGLASNQETQYF
TRBV5-1	NA	TRBJ2-6	TRBD2	TGCGCCAGCAGCTTGGTGGTAGCGGGAGGTTCTGGGGCCAACGTCCTGACTTTC	CASSLVVAGGSGANVLTF
TRBV11-2	NA	TRBJ1-2	TRBD1	TGTGCCAGCAGCTTAGATAGATTCGAGGGGGCAAACTATGGCTACACCTTC	CASSLDRFEGANYGYTF
TRBV18	once	TRBJ2-1	NA	TGTGCCAGCTCACCACAGGGCAGGGCTTACAATGAGCAGTTCTTC	CASSPQGRAYNEQFF
TRBV30	NA	TRBJ2-5	TRBD2	TGTGCCTGGAATTCGGGGGGAGCGGGAGAGACCCAGTACTTC	CAWNSGGAGETQYF
TRBV6-1	NA	TRBJ1-2	NA	TGTGCCAGCAGTTCCCGGGTAGGGGACTATGGCTACACCTTC	CASSSRVGDYGYTF
TRBV19	NA	TRBJ1-5	TRBD1	TGTGCCAGTAGTACCCGGAGACAGGGCCGGCAGCCCCAGCATTTT	CASSTRRQGRQPQHF
TRBV7-2	NA	TRBJ2-7	NA	TGTGCCAGCAGCTTAAGCGGAGCCCCCTACGAGCAGTACTTC	CASSLSGAPYEQYF
TRBV18	NA	TRBJ2-7	TRBD1	TGTGCCAGCTCACCAACCGGGACAGCCTACGAGCAGTACTTC	CASSPTGTAYEQYF
TRBV6-1	NA	TRBJ1-6	NA	TGTGCCAGCAGTGAAAGGCCAATGGCGGGTCTTGTGGACTATTCACCCCTCCACTTT	CASSERPMAGLVDYSPLHF
TRBV28	few	TRBJ1-3	NA	TGTGCCAGCAGCCGCCCCCGGGTGAGCTCTGGAAACACCATATATTTT	CASSRPRVSSGNTIYF
TRBV27	NA	TRBJ2-3	TRBD2	TGTGCCAGCAGTTATCCGGGTAGCGGGATGGATACGCAGTATTTT	CASSYPGSGMDTQYF
TRBV18	NA	TRBJ1-5	TRBD1	TGTGCCAGCTCCCCAACTGGAGGGGGCGACCAGCCCCAGCATTTT	CASSPTGGGDQPQHF
TRBV2	NA	TRBJ2-7	TRBD1	TGTGCCAGCAGTGCCGGGACAGGATCCTACGAGCAGTACTTC	CASSAGTGSYEQYF
TRBV7-3	NA	TRBJ2-3	NA	TGTGCCAGCAGCTCCCAGGGGACAGATACGCAGTATTTT	CASSSQGTDTQYF
TRBV4-1	few	TRBJ2-7	TRBD2	TGCGCCAGCAGCCAAGTACTAGCGGGAGGGCCTCGCTACGAGCAGTACTTC	CASSQVLAGGPRYEQYF
TRBV10-3	few	TRBJ2-1	NA	TGTGCCATCAGTGAGTCTCCGGGAAGCTCCTACAATGAGCAGTTCTTC	CAISESPGSSYNEQFF
TRBV14	NA	TRBJ2-6	NA	TGTGCCAGCAGCCCCGGACCGTACAGGGTACCTAGCTCTGGGGCCAACGTCCTGACTTTC	CASSPGPYRVPSSGANVLTF
TRBV19	NA	TRBJ1-5	NA	TGTGCCAGTAGTCTAGGACATTCTAGCAATCAGCCCCAGCATTTT	CASSLGHSSNQPQHF
TRBV5-1	NA	TRBJ1-3	TRBD1	TGCGCCAGCAGCTTGGTGGGACAGGCATATGGAAACACCATATATTTT	CASSLVGQAYGNTIYF
TRBV28	once	TRBJ2-7	TRBD1	TGTGCCAGCAGTTTCATGGACAGGGTCTCCTACGAGCAGTACTTC	CASSFMDRVSYEQYF
TRBV18	NA	TRBJ1-6	NA	TGTGCCAGCTCACCGATGACAGGTTCCTATAATTCACCCCTCCACTTT	CASSPMTGSYNSPLHF
TRBV5-1	NA	TRBJ2-2	NA	TGCGCCAGCAGCTTTATGCGGACAAACACCGGGGAGCTGTTTTTT	CASSFMRTNTGELFF